This record looks at one T cell receptor beta chain sequence and its context. Assay used: immunoSEQ multiplex PCR; TCRdb lists only in-frame clones, some missing. The profile shows about 680,000 clones, about 90% of them singletons. The data originate from a study of Ad26.COV2.S vaccination and SARS-CoV-2 variants. Stated treatment: some 20 received Ad26.COV2.S at low or high dose, single or two shots; roughly five received placebo; per-sample allocation not given. Sampling occurred on day 63 after the first vaccine or placebo injection. V was pared by 0 bases and J by 5 bases, with 10 bases of the junction left unmatched. This CDR3 is 17 amino acids long. The germline V gene encodes CDR1 MNHEY and CDR2 SVGEGT.

The source of this sequence is a person between 18 and 65 years old who received the Ad26.COV2.S COVID-19 vaccine or a placebo. The chain employs TRBV6-2 or TRBV6-3 and TRBJ1-1, with 9 bases identical to TRBD1. This sample comprised peripheral blood, obtained in a trial of Ad26.COV2.S vaccine versus placebo. The CDR3 spells CASSYSPMTGGRTEAFF. In nucleotides, the CDR3 is TGTGCCAGCAGTTACTCACCCATGACAGGGGGGAGAACTGAAGCTTTCTTT.